This T cell receptor (beta chain) was found in a study of spatial heterogeneity in lung cancer. The time point was: sample taken at primary tumor resection. Unsorted whole RNA of tumor, nontumor lung or frozen PBMC was sequenced. Per germline, CDR1 SGHTA and CDR2 FQGNSA. The ends lost 3 bases at V and 10 bases at J; junction bases unmatched: 2. This CDR3 is built from 14 residues. Each CDR3 protein is one row after TCRdb ran MiXCR on the 5' RACE reads. The sample has 45,000 or so distinct CDR3 sequences, roughly 7.6% seen once; the top ten hold about 13%. The gene calls are TRBV7-2 and TRBJ1-6; 11 nucleotides align to TRBD1. The sequence was obtained from a female donor with early-stage non-small cell lung cancer. Sequenced here: PBMCs, sampled at surgery. CDR3 sequence (DNA): TGTGCCAGCAGCTTGGGGACAGGGGGATCACCCCTCCACTTT. Amino acid sequence: CASSLGTGGSPLHF.